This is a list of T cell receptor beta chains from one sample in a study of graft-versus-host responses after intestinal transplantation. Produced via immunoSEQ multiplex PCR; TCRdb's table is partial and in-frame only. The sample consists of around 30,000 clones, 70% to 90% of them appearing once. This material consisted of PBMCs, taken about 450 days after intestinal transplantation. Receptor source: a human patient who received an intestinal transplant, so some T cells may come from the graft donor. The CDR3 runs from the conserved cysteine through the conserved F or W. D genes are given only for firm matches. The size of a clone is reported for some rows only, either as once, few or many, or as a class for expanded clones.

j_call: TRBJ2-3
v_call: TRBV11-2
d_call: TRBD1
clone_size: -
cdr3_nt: TGTGCCAGCAGCTTAGCAGGGGGCAGGACAGATACGCAGTATTTT
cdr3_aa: CASSLAGGRTDTQYF

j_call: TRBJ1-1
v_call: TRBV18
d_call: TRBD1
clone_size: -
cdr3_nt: TGTGCCAGCTCGGACAGGGGAGGCACTGAAGCTTTCTTT
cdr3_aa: CASSDRGGTEAFF

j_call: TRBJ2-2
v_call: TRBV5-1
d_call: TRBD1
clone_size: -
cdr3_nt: TGCGCCAGTCGACAGGGGAGCACCGGGGAGCTGTTTTTT
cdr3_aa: CASRQGSTGELFF

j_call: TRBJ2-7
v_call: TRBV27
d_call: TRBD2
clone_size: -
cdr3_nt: TGTGCCAGCAGTCCCGGGACTAGCGGGTCAAACTCCTACGAGCAGTACTTC
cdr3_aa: CASSPGTSGSNSYEQYF

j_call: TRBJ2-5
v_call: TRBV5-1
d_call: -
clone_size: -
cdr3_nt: TGCGCCAGCAGCTTGGGAGCTAAGGCTCTCCAAGAGACCCAGTACTTC
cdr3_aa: CASSLGAKALQETQYF

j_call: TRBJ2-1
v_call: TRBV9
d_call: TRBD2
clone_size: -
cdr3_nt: TGTGCCAGCAGCGTACCACTAGCGGGAGGGGTCAATGAGCAGTTCTTC
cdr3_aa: CASSVPLAGGVNEQFF

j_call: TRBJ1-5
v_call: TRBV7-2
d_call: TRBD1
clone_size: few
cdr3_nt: TGTGCCAGCAGCCCTACAGGGGGCAACAATCAGCCCCAGCATTTT
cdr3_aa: CASSPTGGNNQPQHF

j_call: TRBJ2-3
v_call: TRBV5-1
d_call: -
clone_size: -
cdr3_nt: TGCGCCAGCAGCTTGTTCGGGGGCAGGTGGGATACGCAGTATTTT
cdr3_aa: CASSLFGGRWDTQYF

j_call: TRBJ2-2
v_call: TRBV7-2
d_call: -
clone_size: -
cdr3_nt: TGTGCCAGCAGCTTAGCGGGCACGAACACCGGGGAGCTGTTTTTT
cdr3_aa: CASSLAGTNTGELFF

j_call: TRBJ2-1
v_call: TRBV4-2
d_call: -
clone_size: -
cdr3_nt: TGTGCCAGCAGCCAAGTTGCGGGGACCTACAATGAGCAGTTCTTC
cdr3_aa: CASSQVAGTYNEQFF

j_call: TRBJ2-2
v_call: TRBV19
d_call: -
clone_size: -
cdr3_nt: TGTGCCAGTAGTATGCAGGGGAACACCGGGGAGCTGTTTTTT
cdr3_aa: CASSMQGNTGELFF

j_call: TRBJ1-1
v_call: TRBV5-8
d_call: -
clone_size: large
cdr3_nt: TGTGCCAGCAGCTTACTAATAATCAACACTGAAGCTTTCTTT
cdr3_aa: CASSLLIINTEAFF

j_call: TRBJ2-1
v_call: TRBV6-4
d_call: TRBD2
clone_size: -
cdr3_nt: TGTGCCAGCAGTGACTCCTGGGAACGGGGGGATGAGCAGTTCTTC
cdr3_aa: CASSDSWERGDEQFF

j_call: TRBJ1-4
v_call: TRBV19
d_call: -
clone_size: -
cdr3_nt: TGTGCCAGTAGTCCGACGACATCCAAGGGACTAGGGGAAAAACTGTTTTTT
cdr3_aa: CASSPTTSKGLGEKLFF

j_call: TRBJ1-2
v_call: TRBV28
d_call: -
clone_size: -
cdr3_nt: TGTGCCAGCAGTCCCCCACGGGTTCTTTATGGCTACACCTTC
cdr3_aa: CASSPPRVLYGYTF

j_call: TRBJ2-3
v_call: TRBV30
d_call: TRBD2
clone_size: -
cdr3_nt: TGTGCCTGGCGGGGGGGGGTCACAGATACGCAGTATTTT
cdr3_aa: CAWRGGVTDTQYF

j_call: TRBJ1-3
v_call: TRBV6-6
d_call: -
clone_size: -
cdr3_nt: TGTGCCAGCACCTGGGACTTGAGCTCTGGAAACACCATATATTTT
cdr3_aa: CASTWDLSSGNTIYF

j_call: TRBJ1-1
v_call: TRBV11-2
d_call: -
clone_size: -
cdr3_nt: TGTGCCAGCAGCTTAGGGACGGGCACTGAAGCTTTCTTT
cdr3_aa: CASSLGTGTEAFF

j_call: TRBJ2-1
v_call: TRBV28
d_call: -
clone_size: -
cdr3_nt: TGTGCCAGCAGTTTGAGGGGAGGGGGTGAGCAGTTCTTC
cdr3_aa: CASSLRGGGEQFF

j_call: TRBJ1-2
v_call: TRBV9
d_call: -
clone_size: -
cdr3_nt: TGTGCCAGCAGCGTAGATGTGGGGGGAAAAAACTATGGCTACACCTTC
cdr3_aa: CASSVDVGGKNYGYTF